This T cell receptor (beta chain) came from a study of technical replicates of blood from several donors. The assay was immunoSEQ multiplex PCR, and TCRdb's table has in-frame clones only and misses some. The repertoire consists of 90,000 to 100,000 clones, with about 95% occurring once and the leading ten covering 0.35% to 0.45%. The germline CDR1 and CDR2 sequences are SGHRS and YFSETQ. V lost 0 bases to trimming and J lost 0 bases, with 10 bases between them. The CDR3 spans 15 residues. This sequence was found in a human donor in good health. The rearrangement links TRBV5-1 to TRBJ2-7; unclear D gene. Sequenced: T cells isolated from PBMCs. As DNA, the CDR3 is TGCGCCAGCAGCTTGGCTGCCGGTCTCTCCTACGAGCAGTACTTC. Translation: CASSLAAGLSYEQYF.